The present entry profiles one TCR beta chain with its context. No antigen is known for it. Base qualities are missing; no much larger clone stands one base away. The collaborating institutions used their own protocols to collect whole blood in K2EDTA tubes. For TCRbeta analysis, collaborators shipped samples in one of three forms: frozen whole blood, isolated PBMCs, or DNA extracted from either of those sample types. The immunoSEQ Assay, a bias-controlled multiplex PCR, was used to amplify TCRbeta CDR3 regions from genomic DNA. Concerning the study's data processing: Within the assay, amplification of reference gene primers was used to estimate how many nucleated cells each sample contained. To quantify the absolute abundance of each unique TCRbeta CDR3 rearrangement, sequence reads were collapsed and filtered. Productive Simpson clonality was computed per sample as the square root of Simpson's diversity index over productive rearrangements. TCRdb holds this immuneACCESS table with in-frame rearrangements only. Some clones are missing; in checked studies, unresolved V genes explain under half, and the rest has no known cause. That table gives V, J and clone size, and the DNA gave D and trimming. The sample data list 130,000 to 150,000 clones, and 82% of these were observed just once. Roughly 15% of the sample is taken by the ten largest.

The data stem from a study of blood T cell repertoires in COVID-19 (dated by TCRdb to 2020 to 2022). Regarding the study in general: Samples from collaborators originated in the United States, Italy and Spain and spanned both the acute and convalescent phases of COVID-19. The prospective study material was composed of cDNA or gDNA derived from T cells, B-cell-depleted T cells, or PBMCs. The dataset comprised deeply sampled blood TCRbeta repertoires from subjects exposed to, actively infected with, or recovered from COVID-19. A freely available public database, intended as a resource for researchers studying the immune response to SARS-CoV-2, is where the repertoires were released. Samples came from the ongoing ImmuneRACE study (first 160 participants) plus 1,254 subjects from 6 global collaborators. Nearly every sample came with metadata listing a de-identified subject ID, COVID-19 status, age in years and sex. Where available, HLA class I and class II types were taken from metadata supplied by the sample provider and were not determined by assay-based typing.

What the study reported, not specific to this receptor: How much clinical and demographic metadata was included differed by source and by participant, and the metadata was provided uncurated.

This TCR was recovered from a human donor with acute or convalescent COVID-19. The donor label of this sample is uncertain. Sequenced material: peripheral blood.

The CDR3 region reads CASSEAMRGQTFF. The DNA sequence is TGTGCCAGCAGTGAAGCGATGAGGGGGCAGACTTTCTTT. The chain is assembled from TRBV2 and TRBJ1-1, with TRBD1 matching 7 junction bases. The CDR3 starts with the cysteine, ends with the phenylalanine, and has 13 residues. The entry retains the CDR3 DNA only, 39 bases that are in frame from base 1. The V end gives up 0 bases and the J end 12 bases, leaving 7 bases in the junction not matched to a gene. CDR1 and CDR2, per the germline V gene, are SNHLY and FYNNEI.